This TCR beta chain was sequenced during a study of blood T cells in healthy people across ages. In regard to this clonotype: It may be a read error: a sequence one base away is much more abundant.

Combining a sample-barcoded 5' primer with a J-beta primer mix, a second PCR ran for 7 to 11 cycles. Each CDR3 protein is one row after TCRdb ran MiXCR on the 5' RACE reads. This table holds fewer than 1.5 million distinct CDR3 sequences, 42% found once. The receptor's source is a young woman in good health. The material sequenced was blood.

The CDR3 DNA reads as TGTGCCACCAGTGATGCGGAGGGCATTCAGTACTTC. This codes for CATSDAEGIQYF. The chain employs TRBV10-3 and TRBJ2-4; a weak D match, TRBD2 (6 bases). Germline loops: CDR1 ENHRY, CDR2 SYGVKD. The CDR3 covers 12 residues.